One T cell receptor (beta chain) is described in this entry. Its antigen is unknown. The junction and the germline gene differ at one end; a read error may be behind it. When replicate PCRs were run on sorted subsets, they used about 220 ng DNA, roughly 30,000 T cell genomes. Generated by immunoSEQ multiplex PCR, the TCRdb table keeps only in-frame clones and is missing some. The repertoire includes some 1 million clones, about 70% of them detected once, and approximately 1.5% sits in the top ten. CDR3 size: 13 residues. Germline V gives CDR1 SGHAT, CDR2 FQNNGV. This sample was included in a study of shared clonotypes between healthy human individuals. Regarding the study as a whole: Generation of non-shared clonotypes was less probable than generation of clonotypes shared by all four donors.

The sequenced material came from memory CD4+ T cells sorted from blood. Subset given: CD45RA-negative fraction. This chain uses TRBV11-2 with TRBJ1-4, with D possibly being TRBD1 (5 bases). This TCR came from a young man in good health. The CDR3 sequence: CASSPSNGGYRIF. The CDR3 DNA reads TGTGCCAGCAGCCCCTCCAACGGGGGGTACAGGATTTTT. Looking up the rest from reference TRBV11-2 and TRBJ1-4 gives the full variable domain: EAGVAQSPRYKIIEKRQSVAFWCNPISGHATLYWYQQILGQGPKLLIQFQNNGVVDDSQLPKDRFSAERLKGVDSTLKIQPAKLEDSAVYLCASSPSNGGYRIFGSGTQLSVL.